These 18 T cell receptor beta chains originate from one sample sequenced in a study of T cell responses to AZD1222 COVID-19 vaccine. Assay used: immunoSEQ multiplex PCR; TCRdb lists only in-frame clones, some missing. The table has approximately 170,000 clones, around 88% seen once. The source was peripheral blood, collected 28 days after the second AZD1222 dose. The receptors stem from an adult who received the AZD1222 COVID-19 vaccine.

The chain has TRBV11-2 and TRBJ2-2, with 10 bases lining up with TRBD1. Per germline, CDR1 SGHAT and CDR2 FQNNGV. This CDR3 is built from 17 residues. Germline trimming cut 4 bases from V and 5 bases from J; bases unmatched to any gene: 10. CDR3 nucleotide sequence: TGTGCCAGCAGCTCGAATCTCAGACAGGGGGCGACCGGGGAGCTGTTTTTT. It codes for CASSSNLRQGATGELFF.

J is TRBJ2-7 and V is TRBV20-1; tentatively, D is TRBD1 (5 bases). Trimming removed 3 bases at V and 0 bases at J, with 12 bases between. This CDR3 contains 14 residues. Germline V lookup: CDR1 DFQATT, CDR2 SNEGSKA (reference sequence). The chain's CDR3 is CSASPDTGSYEQYF. The CDR3 DNA follows: TGCAGTGCTAGTCCGGACACCGGCTCCTACGAGCAGTACTTC.

V and J are TRBV19 and TRBJ1-6; TRBD1 aligns across 7 bases. V gave up 9 bases and J gave up 14 bases; unmatched junction bases: 10. This CDR3 contains 12 residues. The germline V gene has CDR1 LNHDA and CDR2 SQIVND (reference sequence). CDR3 residues: CASRTGPGALHF. The CDR3 DNA reads as TGTGCCAGCCGGACAGGCCCCGGCGCCCTCCACTTT. Using reference TRBV19 and TRBJ1-6 for the parts outside the CDR3, the full variable domain is DGGITQSPKYLFRKEGQNVTLSCEQNLNHDAMYWYRQDPGQGLRLIYYSQIVNDFQKGDIAEGYSVSREKKESFPLTVTSAQKNPTAFYLCASRTGPGALHFGNGTRLTVT.

This rearrangement joins TRBV7-7 to TRBJ2-3, with TRBD2 matching over 10 bases. The CDR3 contains 16 residues. Germline CDR1 reads SSHAT; CDR2 reads FNYEAQ (reference sequence). The V and J ends lost 5 bases and 5 bases, in that order; junction bases with no gene match: 10. The CDR3 nucleotides read TGTGCCAGCAGCCCTAGCGGGGGACTTCCAGAAGATACGCAGTATTTT. It codes for CASSPSGGLPEDTQYF.

A few counts support this clone. The chain uses TRBV6-6 and TRBJ1-4, with TRBD1 as a possible D gene (5 bases). CDR3 length: 15 residues. Germline loops: CDR1 MNHNY, CDR2 SVGAGI (reference sequence). Deletions cut 4 bases from V and 7 bases from J, with 16 bases between. The CDR3 nucleotides read TGTGCCAGCAGTTTGCCCCCGGGGCTGGGTGAAAAACTGTTTTTT. This encodes CASSLPPGLGEKLFF.

The J gene is TRBJ2-7, the V gene TRBV12-5; TRBD1 agrees at 10 bases. The germline CDR1 and CDR2 sequences are LGHNT and FRNRAP. CDR3 length: 16 amino acids. V was pared by 0 bases and J by 3 bases, with 5 bases of the junction left unmatched. CDR3 DNA sequence: TGTGCTAGTGGTTTGGTATTGGGACAGGGGTACTACGAGCAGTACTTC. This gives the protein CASGLVLGQGYYEQYF.

V usage is TRBV6-2 or TRBV6-3 and J usage is TRBJ2-3, with D maybe TRBD2 (6 bases). Germline lookup yields CDR1 MNHEY and CDR2 SVGEGT. The CDR3 has 15 amino acids. Trimming cost V 6 bases and J 4 bases, with 17 bases left between them. This CDR3 reads CASSKATGDPDTQYF. The CDR3 DNA sequence: TGTGCCAGCAGCAAAGCGACGGGGGACCCAGATACGCAGTATTTT.

The J gene is TRBJ2-7, the V gene TRBV7-9, with D tentatively TRBD2 (6 bases). Trimming took 1 base from V and 0 from J, leaving 10 bases between them. The CDR3 totals 15 residues. In germline, CDR1 is SEHNR, CDR2 FQNEAQ (reference sequence). As DNA, the CDR3 is TGTGCCAGCAGCTTAGTTGGGGGGAGCTCCTACGAGCAGTACTTC. It translates to CASSLVGGSSYEQYF.

The chain employs TRBV11-2 and TRBJ1-4; 8 bases map to TRBD1. Per germline, CDR1 SGHAT and CDR2 FQNNGV. Losses at the gene ends were 4 bases for V and 5 bases for J; bases not matched to a gene: 6. This CDR3 has 15 residues. The CDR3 is CASSSRQGWNEKLFF. CDR3 bases: TGTGCCAGCAGCTCGAGACAGGGGTGGAATGAAAAACTGTTTTTT.

Only a few counts were recorded for this clone. The chain is built from TRBV11-2 and TRBJ1-1; D is unclear. The germline V gene has CDR1 SGHAT and CDR2 FQNNGV. V lost 4 bases and J lost 11, with 17 bases in between. This CDR3 spans 13 amino acids. CDR3 protein: CASSSILSRRAFF. The DNA for the CDR3 is TGTGCCAGCAGCTCGATCCTCTCCCGGCGGGCTTTCTTT.

The V and J genes are TRBV15 and TRBJ1-4, with TRBD1 identical over 10 bases. Per germline, CDR1 LNHNV and CDR2 YYDKDF (reference sequence). The junction had 15 bases not matched to a gene; V was cut back by 1 base and J by 4 bases. There are 20 residues in the CDR3. The CDR3 coding sequence is TGTGCCACCAGCAGAGGACTTCTCAGGACAGGGGGAGGTATTAATGAAAAACTGTTTTTT. Translated, it gives CATSRGLLRTGGGINEKLFF.

The chain joins TRBV27 to TRBJ1-4; D is perhaps TRBD1 (5 bases). Trimming pared 2 bases from V and 10 bases from J, leaving 14 bases between. Germline lookup yields CDR1 MNHEY and CDR2 SMNVEV (reference sequence). The CDR3 contains 14 residues. DNA of the CDR3: TGTGCCAGCAGTTTACAGGGCCGAGTCGGAAAACTGTTTTTT. Amino acid sequence: CASSLQGRVGKLFF.

V gene TRBV2 combines with J gene TRBJ1-5; D gene uncertain. V was pared by 6 bases and J by 4 bases, with 4 bases between. Germline V gives CDR1 SNHLY, CDR2 FYNNEI. This CDR3 contains 11 residues. The CDR3 here is CASRVNQPQHF. The CDR3 DNA is TGTGCCAGCAGGGTAAATCAGCCCCAGCATTTT.

This clone was seen a single time. V usage is TRBV5-6 and J usage is TRBJ2-3; the D gene is possibly TRBD2 (6 bases). CDR1 is SGHDT, CDR2 YYEEEE, per germline. CDR3 size: 13 residues. V gave up 4 bases and J gave up 6 bases, with 12 bases separating them. The CDR3 nucleotides read TGTGCCAGCAGCCGAATCGGGGGTGATACGCAGTATTTT. Translation gives CASSRIGGDTQYF.

This chain uses TRBV12-5 with TRBJ1-2; tentatively, D is TRBD1 (6 bases). Trimming left V 6 bases short and J 4 bases short, with 21 bases between. CDR1 is LGHNT and CDR2 is FRNRAP in the germline V gene. The CDR3 runs to 16 residues. The DNA for the CDR3 is TGTGCTAGTGGATTAGGCAGGGGAGGAAGGATCTATGGCTACACCTTC. As protein: CASGLGRGGRIYGYTF.

V gene TRBV5-6 combines with J gene TRBJ2-5; D is possibly TRBD1 (6 bases). The CDR3 sequence is 14 residues long. The V end lost 4 bases, the J end lost 5 bases, and 15 bases lay between the germline ends. Germline assignment: CDR1 SGHDT and CDR2 YYEEEE. The CDR3 sequence: CASSPGTLEETQYF. CDR3 DNA: TGTGCCAGCAGCCCCGGGACACTAGAGGAGACCCAGTACTTC.

The chain combines TRBV6-2 or TRBV6-3 with TRBJ2-3; 9 bases fit TRBD2. Germline assignment: CDR1 MNHEY and CDR2 SVGEGT. Unmatched junction bases numbered 13, after V lost 6 bases and J lost 6 bases. This CDR3 is 16 amino acids long. CDR3 in DNA: TGTGCCAGCAGCCAAGCGAGCGGGGGGACGGGGGATACGCAGTATTTT. This gives the protein CASSQASGGTGDTQYF.

The rearrangement links TRBV18 to TRBJ1-2; maybe TRBD1 (5 bases). The germline V gene has CDR1 KGHSH and CDR2 LQKENI. The CDR3 is 15 amino acids. V lost 0 bases and J lost 8, with 16 bases in between. CDR3 DNA: TGTGCCAGCTCACCACCGTCCGGGGCGCCCTTGGGCTACACCTTC. Translation gives CASSPPSGAPLGYTF.